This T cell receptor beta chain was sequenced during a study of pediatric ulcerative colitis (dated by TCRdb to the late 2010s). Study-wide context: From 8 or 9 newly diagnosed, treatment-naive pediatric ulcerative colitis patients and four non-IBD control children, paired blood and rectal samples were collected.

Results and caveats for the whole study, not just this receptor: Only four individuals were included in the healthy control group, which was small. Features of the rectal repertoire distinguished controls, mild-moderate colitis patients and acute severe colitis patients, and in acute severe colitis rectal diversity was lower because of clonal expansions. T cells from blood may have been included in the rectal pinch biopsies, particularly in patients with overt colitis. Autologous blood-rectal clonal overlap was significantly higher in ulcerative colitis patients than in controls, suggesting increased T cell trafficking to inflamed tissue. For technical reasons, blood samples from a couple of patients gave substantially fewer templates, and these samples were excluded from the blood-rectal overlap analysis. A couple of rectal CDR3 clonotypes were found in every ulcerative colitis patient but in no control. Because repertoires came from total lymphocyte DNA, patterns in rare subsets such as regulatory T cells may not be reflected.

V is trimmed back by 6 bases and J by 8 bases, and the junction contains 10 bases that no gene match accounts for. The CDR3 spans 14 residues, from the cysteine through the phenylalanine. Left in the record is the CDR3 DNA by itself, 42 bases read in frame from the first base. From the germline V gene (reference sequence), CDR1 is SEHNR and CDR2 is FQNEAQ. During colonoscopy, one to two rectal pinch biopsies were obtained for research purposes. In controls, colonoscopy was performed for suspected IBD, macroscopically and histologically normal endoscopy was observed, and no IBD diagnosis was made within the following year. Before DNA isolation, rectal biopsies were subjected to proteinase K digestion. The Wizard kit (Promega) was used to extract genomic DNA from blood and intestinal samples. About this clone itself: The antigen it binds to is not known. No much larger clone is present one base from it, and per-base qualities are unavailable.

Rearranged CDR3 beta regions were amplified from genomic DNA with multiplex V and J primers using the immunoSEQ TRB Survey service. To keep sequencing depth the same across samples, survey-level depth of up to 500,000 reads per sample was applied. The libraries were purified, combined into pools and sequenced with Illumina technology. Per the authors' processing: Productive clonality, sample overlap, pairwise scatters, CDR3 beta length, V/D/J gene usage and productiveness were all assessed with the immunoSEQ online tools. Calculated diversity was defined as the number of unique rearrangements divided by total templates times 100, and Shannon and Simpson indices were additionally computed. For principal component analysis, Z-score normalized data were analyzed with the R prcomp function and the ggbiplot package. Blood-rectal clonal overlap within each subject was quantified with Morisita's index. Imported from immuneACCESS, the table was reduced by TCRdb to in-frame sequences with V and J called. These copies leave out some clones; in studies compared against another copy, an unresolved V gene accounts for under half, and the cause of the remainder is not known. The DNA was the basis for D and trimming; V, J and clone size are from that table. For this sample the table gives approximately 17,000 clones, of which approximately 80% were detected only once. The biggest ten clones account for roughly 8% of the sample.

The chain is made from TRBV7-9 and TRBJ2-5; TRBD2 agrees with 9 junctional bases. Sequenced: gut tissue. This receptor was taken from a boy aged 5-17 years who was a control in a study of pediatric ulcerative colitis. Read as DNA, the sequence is TGTGCCAGCAGTCATAGAGCGGGAGGAATCACCCAGTACTTC. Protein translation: CASSHRAGGITQYF.